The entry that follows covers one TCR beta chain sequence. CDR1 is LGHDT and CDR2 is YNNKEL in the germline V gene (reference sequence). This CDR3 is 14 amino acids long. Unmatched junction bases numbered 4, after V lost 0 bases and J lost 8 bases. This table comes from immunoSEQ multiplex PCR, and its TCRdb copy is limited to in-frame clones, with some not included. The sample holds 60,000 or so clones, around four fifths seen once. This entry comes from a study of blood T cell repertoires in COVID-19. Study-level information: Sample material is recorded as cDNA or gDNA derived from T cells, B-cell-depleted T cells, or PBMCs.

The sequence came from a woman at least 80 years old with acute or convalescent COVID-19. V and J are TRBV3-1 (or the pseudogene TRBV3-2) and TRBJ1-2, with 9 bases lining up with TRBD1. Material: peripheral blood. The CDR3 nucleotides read TGTGCCAGCAGCCAAGATGGGACAGGGTCCGGCTACACCTTC. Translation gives CASSQDGTGSGYTF.